The clone carrying this TCR beta chain came up once. In the authors' workflow: Nucleated cell counts were estimated from reference gene primer amplification. Here immunoSEQ multiplex PCR was the method, and the copy in TCRdb shows in-frame clones only, minus some. The D gene and trimming were derived from the DNA, and the V and J assignments and clone size from that table. Altogether fewer than 150,000 clones are present, around 86% being singletons, with the ten largest covering about 18%. Residents of about two dozen US areas, aged roughly 18 to 95 years, made up the participants. Losses at the gene ends were 4 bases for V and 3 bases for J; bases not matched to a gene: 12. The germline CDR1 and CDR2 sequences are MNHEY and SMNVEV (reference sequence). The length of the CDR3 is 17 residues. This entry is derived from a study of blood T cell repertoires in COVID-19. At the level of the study: PBMCs, B-cell-depleted T cells, or T cells were the source of the cDNA or gDNA that made up the material.

The J gene is TRBJ2-7, the V gene TRBV27; TRBD2 aligns across 10 bases. Sequenced material: PBMCs or T cells enriched from blood (not recorded which). This TCR came from a man aged 25 to 40 who had recovered from COVID-19. CDR3 sequence: CASSWSASGSEYYEQYF. CDR3 nucleotide sequence: TGTGCCAGCAGTTGGTCGGCTAGCGGGAGTGAGTACTACGAGCAGTACTTC.